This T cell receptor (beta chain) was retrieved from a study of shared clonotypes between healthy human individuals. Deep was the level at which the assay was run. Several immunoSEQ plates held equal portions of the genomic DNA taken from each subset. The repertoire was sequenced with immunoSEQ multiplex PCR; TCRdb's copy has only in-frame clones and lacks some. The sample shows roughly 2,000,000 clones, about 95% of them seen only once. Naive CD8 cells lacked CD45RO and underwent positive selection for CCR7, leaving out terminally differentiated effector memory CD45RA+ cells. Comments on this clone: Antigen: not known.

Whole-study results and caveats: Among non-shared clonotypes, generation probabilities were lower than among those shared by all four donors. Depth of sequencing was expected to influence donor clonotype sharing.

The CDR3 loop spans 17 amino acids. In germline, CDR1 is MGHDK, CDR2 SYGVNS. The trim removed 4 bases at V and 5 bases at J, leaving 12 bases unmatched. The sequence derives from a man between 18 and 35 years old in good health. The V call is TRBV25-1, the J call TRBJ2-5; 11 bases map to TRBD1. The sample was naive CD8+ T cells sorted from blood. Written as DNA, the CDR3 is TGTGCCAGCAGTGTTCCCCCGGGACAGGGGGAAGGGGAGACCCAGTACTTC. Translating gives CASSVPPGQGEGETQYF.